One sample yielded the 5 T cell receptor beta chains listed below, sequenced in a study of shared clonotypes between healthy human individuals. Some clones are missing from TCRdb's copy, which holds only in-frame ones; the method was immunoSEQ multiplex PCR. The data contain 1,400,000 or so clones, about 98.5% of them seen just once; the ten biggest clones take up under 0.45%. Specimen: naive CD4+ T cells sorted from blood. The subset is: CD45RA+ positively selected. The source of these receptors is a man in his thirties or forties in good health.

The V call is TRBV10-2, the J call TRBJ2-5; 9 bases fit TRBD2. The CDR3 has 16 residues. With V trimmed by 4 bases and J by 1 base, 7 bases remained unmatched. The V gene's germline CDR1 is WSHSY and CDR2 SAAADI. The CDR3 here is CASSGSSGIFQETQYF. The DNA of the CDR3 is TGCGCCAGCAGTGGATCTAGCGGGATTTTCCAAGAGACCCAGTACTTC.

The chain is built from TRBV5-1 and TRBJ1-3, with a tentative D call TRBD1 (5 bases). Germline loops: CDR1 SGHRS, CDR2 YFSETQ. Trimming took off 3 bases at V and 8 bases at J, with 12 bases between the two ends. The CDR3 is made up of 13 amino acids. DNA of the CDR3: TGCGCCAGCAGCTCCGCAGGGATGGACACCATATATTTT. This sequence encodes CASSSAGMDTIYF.

V is TRBV19 and J is TRBJ2-1; tentative D call: TRBD2 (5 bases). The CDR3 spans 14 residues. In germline, CDR1 is LNHDA, CDR2 SQIVND (reference sequence). The V end lost 4 bases, the J end lost 3 bases, and 10 bases lay between the germline ends. The CDR3 coding sequence is TGTGCCAGTAGTAGAGGGAATAGCTACAATGAGCAGTTCTTC. Protein product: CASSRGNSYNEQFF.

This chain uses TRBV11-3 with TRBJ2-1, with TRBD1 identical over 11 bases. Trimming at V came to 4 bases and at J to 2 bases, leaving 4 bases not matched to a gene. CDR1 SGHNT and CDR2 YENEEA come from the germline V gene. The length of the CDR3 is 16 residues. Here the CDR3 reads CASSSRDRGAYNEQFF. The CDR3 bases are TGTGCCAGCAGCTCCCGGGACAGGGGGGCCTACAATGAGCAGTTCTTC. Full variable domain (remainder filled in from reference TRBV11-3 and TRBJ2-1): EAGVVQSPRYKIIEKKQPVAFWCNPISGHNTLYWYLQNLGQGPELLIRYENEEAVDDSQLPKDRFSAERLKGVDSTLKIQPAELGDSAVYLCASSSRDRGAYNEQFFGPGTRLTVL.

The V call is TRBV11-2, the J call TRBJ2-7; 10 bases line up with TRBD1. The CDR3 spans 15 residues. The germline CDR1 and CDR2 sequences are SGHAT and FQNNGV. V was clipped by 4 bases and J by 4 bases; unmatched bases: 7. The CDR3 DNA reads TGTGCCAGCAGCTCCCGTCCGGGACAGGGGTACGAGCAGTACTTC. As protein: CASSSRPGQGYEQYF.